Shown below are 20 T cell receptor beta chains from a single sample sequenced in a study of OX40 agonist ivuxolimab in advanced cancers. Measured with immunoSEQ multiplex PCR; TCRdb has only the in-frame clones, and not every one. Of 80,000 or so clones in the sample, about 93% are singletons; the top ten hold about 0.34%. Here the sequenced sample was CD4+ or CD8+ T cells sorted from blood, taken in a trial of the OX40 agonist ivuxolimab. These receptors all stem from an adult with an advanced solid tumor such as melanoma, head and neck, liver or kidney cancer.

The chain combines TRBV21-1 with TRBJ2-1; whether TRBD1, the table's D call, matches the DNA was not checked. TRBV21-1 is a recognized pseudogene. CDR3 size: 12 residues. Here the CDR3 reads CASSQGTGEQFF. The CDR3 DNA reads as TGTGCCAGTAGCCAGGGTACGGGTGAGCAGTTCTTC.

The chain recombines TRBV28 with TRBJ2-7, with D maybe TRBD2 (6 bases). V was trimmed by 0 bases and J by 9 bases, leaving 12 bases between them. The CDR3 loop spans 13 amino acids. Germline V CDR1 and CDR2: MDHEN, SYDVKM. CDR3 nucleotides: TGTGCCAGCAGTTTATGGGGTTCGGAGGGGCAGTACTTC. Residues: CASSLWGSEGQYF.

The chain employs TRBV11-2 and TRBJ2-3; 10 bases map to TRBD2. V was pared by 5 bases and J by 6 bases, with 8 bases of the junction left unmatched. The CDR3 consists of 15 residues. Per germline, CDR1 SGHAT and CDR2 FQNNGV. CDR3 nucleotide sequence: TGTGCCAGCAGCCAATTAGCGGGAGGTTTCGATACGCAGTATTTT. It encodes CASSQLAGGFDTQYF.

The V and J genes are TRBV29-1 and TRBJ2-1; no definite D call. The V gene's germline CDR1 is SQVTM and CDR2 ANQGSEA. V was pared by 2 bases and J by 6 bases, with 14 bases between. This CDR3 contains 14 residues. The CDR3, as DNA: TGCAGCGTTGAACGTCCCAGTAGTCCCAATGAGCAGTTCTTC. Translating it yields CSVERPSSPNEQFF.

V is TRBV10-3 and J is TRBJ2-2; D not resolved. V dropped 0 bases and J dropped 1 base, with 6 bases sitting between them. From germline, CDR1 is ENHRY and CDR2 SYGVKD. CDR3 length: 15 residues. The CDR3 reads CAISESLGNTGELFF. In DNA form, the CDR3 reads TGTGCCATCAGTGAGTCGCTGGGGAACACCGGGGAGCTGTTTTTT.

This rearrangement joins TRBV9 to TRBJ2-2; TRBD1 matches at 9 bases. The germline CDR1 and CDR2 sequences are SGDLS and YYNGEE. This CDR3 has 17 residues. J lost 4 bases, V lost 0 bases, and 7 bases had no gene match. CDR3: CASSVEPGTGTTGELFF. In nucleotides, the CDR3 is TGTGCCAGCAGCGTAGAACCCGGGACAGGGACCACCGGGGAGCTGTTTTTT.

The chain links TRBV7-9 to TRBJ1-1, with a weak D call TRBD1 (5 bases). Per the germline V gene, CDR1 is SEHNR and CDR2 is FQNEAQ (reference sequence). Deletions cut 2 bases from V and 6 bases from J, with 13 bases between. This CDR3 has 14 amino acids. CDR3 sequence reads: CASSLRVVGAEAFF. DNA of the CDR3: TGTGCCAGCAGCTTAAGAGTGGTAGGGGCTGAAGCTTTCTTT. The whole variable domain, filled in from reference TRBV7-9 and TRBJ1-1, reads DTGVSQNPRHKITKRGQNVTFRCDPISEHNRLYWYRQTLGQGPEFLTYFQNEAQLEKSRLLSDRFSAERPKGSFSTLEIQRTEQGDSAMYLCASSLRVVGAEAFFGQGTRLTVV.

The gene calls are TRBV28 and TRBJ2-5; D gene ambiguous. The V end was cut by 5 bases, the J end by 2 bases, with 12 bases between. The germline V gene has CDR1 MDHEN and CDR2 SYDVKM. The CDR3 runs to 14 residues. This chain's CDR3 is CASSVPGIQETQYF. The CDR3 nucleotides are TGTGCCAGCAGTGTCCCTGGGATTCAAGAGACCCAGTACTTC.

This sequence joins TRBV28 and TRBJ2-1; 13 bases fit TRBD2. The CDR3 is 15 amino acids. J lost 6 bases, V lost 6 bases, and 5 bases had no gene match. CDR1 and CDR2 (germline): MDHEN, SYDVKM. CDR3 sequence reads: CASSKGLAGSNEQFF. The CDR3 DNA is TGTGCCAGCAGCAAGGGACTAGCGGGGTCCAATGAGCAGTTCTTC.

The chain is built from TRBV9 and TRBJ2-2; D ambiguous. Germline CDR1 reads SGDLS; CDR2 reads YYNGEE. The CDR3 spans 13 residues. V shed 0 bases and J shed 1 base, with 1 base lying between them. The CDR3 protein is CASSVGNTGELFF. CDR3 in DNA: TGTGCCAGCAGCGTAGGGAACACCGGGGAGCTGTTTTTT.

The chain combines TRBV7-9 with TRBJ1-3; D call uncertain. Germline V gene data show CDR1 as SEHNR and CDR2 as FQNEAQ (reference sequence). The CDR3 runs to 16 residues. Trimming took 7 bases from V and 0 from J, leaving 16 bases between them. CDR3 sequence (DNA): TGTGCCAGCAAGCCGAACTCCGGAAGCTCTGGAAACACCATATATTTT. It encodes CASKPNSGSSGNTIYF.

This rearrangement joins TRBV19 to TRBJ1-2, with 9 positions matching TRBD1. The CDR3 consists of 18 residues. The germline gives CDR1 LNHDA, CDR2 SQIVND (reference sequence). V lost 7 bases to trimming and J lost 2 bases; unmatched junction nucleotides: 17. As DNA, the CDR3 is TGTGCCAGTACGGGGGGTCCCGGGACAGGGACAGTCAACTATGGCTACACCTTC. This codes for CASTGGPGTGTVNYGYTF. Full variable domain (outside the CDR3, taken from reference TRBV19 and TRBJ1-2): DGGITQSPKYLFRKEGQNVTLSCEQNLNHDAMYWYRQDPGQGLRLIYYSQIVNDFQKGDIAEGYSVSREKKESFPLTVTSAQKNPTAFYLCASTGGPGTGTVNYGYTFGSGTRLTVV.

The chain combines TRBV27 with TRBJ2-7; 7 nucleotides align to TRBD1. Trimming removed 5 bases from V and 3 bases from J; junction bases left unmatched: 7. The germline V gene has CDR1 MNHEY and CDR2 SMNVEV (reference sequence). The CDR3 extends over 14 amino acids. DNA of the CDR3: TGTGCCAGCAGTCCCCGACAGGGACACTACGAGCAGTACTTC. This codes for CASSPRQGHYEQYF.

The chain recombines TRBV18 with TRBJ1-1; 8 bases line up with TRBD1. Germline-derived CDR1 and CDR2 are KGHSH and LQKENI. This CDR3 spans 15 amino acids. The V segment lost 3 bases and the J segment 0 bases; nucleotides outside the gene matches: 3. The CDR3 DNA is TGTGCCAGCTCACCCAGGGGGCTGTTGAACACTGAAGCTTTCTTT. As protein: CASSPRGLLNTEAFF.

The genes are TRBV7-9 and TRBJ2-7, with TRBD2 as a possible D gene (6 bases). The CDR3 consists of 16 residues. V lost 1 base to trimming and J lost 7 bases, with 20 bases between them. Looked up from germline, CDR1 is SEHNR and CDR2 is FQNEAQ (reference sequence). The CDR3 region has the DNA TGTGCCAGCAGCTTAGGCGCGGGGACCCGTCCGTGGGAGCAGTACTTC. Translated: CASSLGAGTRPWEQYF.

The J gene is TRBJ2-7, the V gene TRBV28, with D perhaps TRBD1 (5 bases). CDR3 length: 13 amino acids. With 7 bases removed from V and 1 base from J, the gap between germline ends came to 11 bases. Looked up from germline, CDR1 is MDHEN and CDR2 is SYDVKM. In nucleotides, the CDR3 is TGTGCCAGCACCTGGGGCGAGTCCTACGAGCAGTACTTC. As protein: CASTWGESYEQYF.

The chain carries TRBV6-1 and TRBJ1-1; unclear D gene. Germline V gene data show CDR1 as MNHNS and CDR2 as SASEGT. This CDR3 spans 13 amino acids. Trimming removed 7 bases at V and 0 bases at J, with 9 bases between. CDR3 residues: CASKGRLNTEAFF. As DNA, the CDR3 is TGTGCCAGCAAAGGGAGATTGAACACTGAAGCTTTCTTT.

V gene TRBV6-5 combines with J gene TRBJ1-1; 7 bases are shared with TRBD1. The ends lost 6 bases at V and 3 bases at J; junction bases unmatched: 10. CDR1 MNHEY and CDR2 SVGAGI come from the germline V gene. This CDR3 contains 15 residues. The chain's CDR3 is CASRSARGQDTEAFF. CDR3 DNA: TGTGCCAGCAGGTCCGCGAGGGGGCAGGACACTGAAGCTTTCTTT.

The chain combines TRBV5-4 with TRBJ1-1; D is possibly TRBD1 (5 bases). The CDR3 totals 12 residues. Trimming shortened V by 3 bases and J by 2 bases, and 5 bases separated the two germline ends. The V gene's germline CDR1 is SGHNT and CDR2 YYREEE (reference sequence). CDR3 sequence reads: CASSWDNTEAFF. The CDR3 DNA sequence: TGTGCCAGCAGCTGGGACAACACTGAAGCTTTCTTT.

The rearrangement uses TRBV5-1 and TRBJ2-5; D ambiguous. Trimming left V 4 bases short and J 0 bases short, with 7 bases between. The CDR3 is 13 residues long. The germline CDR1 and CDR2 sequences are SGHRS and YFSETQ. Here the CDR3 DNA reads TGCGCCAGCAGCGACTCAGACCAAGAGACCCAGTACTTC. Encoded protein: CASSDSDQETQYF.